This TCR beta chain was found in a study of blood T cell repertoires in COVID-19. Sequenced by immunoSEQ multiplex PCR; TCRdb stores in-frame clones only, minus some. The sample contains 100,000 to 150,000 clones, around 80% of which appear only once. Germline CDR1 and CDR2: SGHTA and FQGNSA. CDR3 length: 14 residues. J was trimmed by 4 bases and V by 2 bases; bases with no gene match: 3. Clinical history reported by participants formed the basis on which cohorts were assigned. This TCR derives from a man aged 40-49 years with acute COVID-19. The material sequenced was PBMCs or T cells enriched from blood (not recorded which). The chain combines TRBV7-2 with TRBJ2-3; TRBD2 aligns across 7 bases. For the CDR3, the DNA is TGTGCCAGCAGCTTAAAAGCGGGACCAGATACGCAGTATTTT. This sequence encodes CASSLKAGPDTQYF.